The rows below give T cell receptor beta chains drawn from one sample of a study of blood T cell repertoires in COVID-19. The data were produced by immunoSEQ multiplex PCR, yet TCRdb's version contains in-frame clones alone and is incomplete. This sample has 70,000 to 95,000 clones, with about 88% found just once. The sequenced sample consisted of peripheral blood. The receptors shown here come from a woman older than 75 with active COVID-19. CDR3s include the opening cysteine and the closing phenylalanine or tryptophan. D genes are given only for firm matches. The listing skips clone size in some rows; elsewhere it reads once, few, many or a size class.

J | V | D | size | CDR3 | DNA
TRBJ1-4 | TRBV7-2 | . | . | CASSRLGQGNEKLFF | TGTGCCAGCAGCCGTCTGGGGCAGGGTAATGAAAAACTGTTTTTT
TRBJ2-7 | TRBV7-2 | . | once | CASSLGGHNEQYF | TGTGCCAGCAGCTTAGGTGGGCACAACGAGCAGTACTTC
TRBJ2-5 | TRBV6-7 | TRBD2 | . | CASSTPQGASGVGAQYF | TGTGCCAGCAGTACCCCCCAGGGTGCTAGCGGGGTGGGAGCCCAGTACTTC
TRBJ2-1 | TRBV4-1 | . | . | CASSQVIFRVEEQFF | TGCGCCAGCAGCCAAGTTATTTTCAGGGTAGAGGAGCAGTTCTTC
TRBJ1-1 | TRBV27 | TRBD1 | . | CASSVQGARTEAFF | TGTGCCAGCAGTGTACAGGGGGCGCGCACTGAAGCTTTCTTT
TRBJ2-1 | TRBV3-1/TRBV3-2 | . | . | CASSQRGYNEQFF | TGTGCCAGCAGCCAAAGAGGATACAATGAGCAGTTCTTC
TRBJ1-1 | TRBV9 | . | few | CASSPLTATEAFF | TGTGCCAGCAGCCCCCTTACCGCGACTGAAGCTTTCTTT
TRBJ2-3 | TRBV27 | TRBD2 | . | CASTGGWGTDTDTQYF | TGTGCCAGCACCGGGGGGTGGGGAACGGATACAGATACGCAGTATTTT
TRBJ2-3 | TRBV5-1 | TRBD2 | . | CASSWAGGADTQYF | TGCGCCAGCAGCTGGGCGGGGGGGGCAGATACGCAGTATTTT
TRBJ2-7 | TRBV9 | . | . | CASSVGDSGVYEQYF | TGTGCCAGCAGCGTAGGTGACAGTGGGGTCTACGAGCAGTACTTC
TRBJ1-2 | TRBV5-5 | . | . | CASSRLIGGGYTF | TGTGCCAGCAGCCGACTAATCGGGGGTGGCTACACCTTC
TRBJ1-3 | TRBV28 | . | . | CASSDPGGNTIYF | TGTGCCAGCAGTGACCCGGGAGGAAACACCATATATTTT
TRBJ2-1 | TRBV2 | . | . | CASSEELAGKRCEQFF | TGTGCCAGCAGTGAGGAACTAGCAGGAAAGCGTTGTGAGCAGTTCTTC
TRBJ2-2 | TRBV5-1 | TRBD1 | . | CASSLRDRYTGELFF | TGCGCCAGCAGCCTCCGGGACAGGTACACCGGGGAGCTGTTTTTT
TRBJ2-2 | TRBV6-2/TRBV6-3 | TRBD1 | . | CASSYSGQGTGELFF | TGTGCCAGCAGTTACTCGGGACAGGGGACCGGGGAGCTGTTTTTT
TRBJ2-7 | TRBV12-3/TRBV12-4 | TRBD1 | . | CASSSSTGGEQYF | TGTGCCAGCAGTTCCTCGACAGGGGGGGAGCAGTACTTC
TRBJ2-7 | TRBV19 | . | . | CASSIGYEQYF | TGTGCCAGTAGTATCGGTTACGAGCAGTACTTC
TRBJ2-2 | TRBV4-1 | TRBD2 | . | CASSPATSGHTGELFF | TGCGCCAGCAGCCCTGCGACTAGCGGTCACACCGGGGAGCTGTTTTTT
TRBJ2-3 | TRBV5-4 | TRBD1 | . | CASSRTGQKTDTQYF | TGTGCCAGCAGCCGGACAGGACAGAAGACAGATACGCAGTATTTT
TRBJ2-6 | TRBV6-1 | . | . | CASSGPRSVGANVLTF | TGTGCCAGCAGTGGCCCTAGATCCGTCGGGGCCAACGTCCTGACTTTC
TRBJ2-5 | TRBV25-1 | TRBD2 | . | CASRSGVGRLRETQYF | TGTGCCAGCAGGAGTGGAGTCGGGAGGCTGAGAGAGACCCAGTACTTC
TRBJ2-2 | TRBV28 | TRBD2 | . | CASNRVRSRLGGSTGELFF | TGTGCCAGCAACAGAGTCAGGAGCAGGCTGGGGGGGAGCACCGGGGAGCTGTTTTTT
TRBJ1-5 | TRBV27 | . | . | CASSARGGNQPQHF | TGTGCCAGCAGTGCCCGGGGGGGAAATCAGCCCCAGCATTTT
TRBJ1-5 | TRBV3-1/TRBV3-2 | . | . | CASSQGRGMGNQPQHF | TGTGCCAGCAGCCAAGGTCGAGGGATGGGCAATCAGCCCCAGCATTTT
TRBJ2-2 | TRBV13 | . | . | CASSWGDRTGELFF | TGTGCCAGCAGCTGGGGGGATAGGACCGGGGAGCTGTTTTTT
TRBJ1-1 | TRBV3-1/TRBV3-2 | . | . | CASSQVLQGYSTEAFF | TGTGCCAGCAGCCAAGTCTTACAGGGTTACTCCACTGAAGCTTTCTTT
TRBJ1-1 | TRBV28 | . | . | CASRAGAYKRTEAFF | TGTGCCAGCAGGGCAGGGGCCTATAAGAGAACTGAAGCTTTCTTT
TRBJ2-3 | TRBV7-8 | . | . | CASSLAGSTDTQYF | TGTGCCAGCAGCTTAGCTGGCTCCACAGATACGCAGTATTTT
TRBJ1-6 | TRBV2 | TRBD1 | . | CASSAMTGPNSPLHF | TGTGCCAGCTCCGCTATGACAGGGCCTAATTCACCCCTCCACTTT
TRBJ1-1 | TRBV7-3 | TRBD1 | . | CASSSDRVTEAFF | TGTGCCAGCAGCTCCGACAGGGTCACTGAAGCTTTCTTT
TRBJ2-2 | TRBV19 | . | . | CALYRSGERQNTGELFF | TGTGCCCTGTACCGAAGTGGGGAGCGGCAAAACACCGGGGAGCTGTTTTTT
TRBJ2-5 | TRBV30 | TRBD1 | . | CAWSRDRGRQETQYF | TGTGCCTGGAGTAGAGACAGGGGACGTCAAGAGACCCAGTACTTC
TRBJ2-2 | TRBV7-9 | TRBD2 | . | CASRPGVAGPNTGELFF | TGTGCCAGCAGACCCGGAGTAGCGGGACCGAACACCGGGGAGCTGTTTTTT
TRBJ2-2 | TRBV6-2/TRBV6-3 | . | once | CASSYRGHKNTGELFF | TGTGCCAGCAGTTACCGGGGACACAAGAACACCGGGGAGCTGTTTTTT
TRBJ2-7 | TRBV7-2 | TRBD2 | . | CASSLALAAPPLEQYF | TGTGCCAGCAGCTTAGCGCTAGCGGCTCCCCCCCTCGAGCAGTACTTC
TRBJ1-6 | TRBV28 | . | . | CASTSAVHSPLHF | TGTGCCAGCACCTCGGCGGTCCATTCACCCCTCCACTTT
TRBJ1-5 | TRBV10-3 | TRBD1 | . | CAISEGTEYGQPQHF | TGTGCCATCAGTGAGGGGACAGAATACGGCCAGCCCCAGCATTTT
TRBJ2-3 | TRBV29-1 | . | . | CSPTGISDTQYF | TGCAGCCCTACAGGGATCTCAGATACGCAGTATTTT
TRBJ1-5 | TRBV28 | TRBD1 | . | CASRTGTGSQPQHF | TGTGCCAGCAGAACCGGGACAGGGTCCCAGCCCCAGCATTTT
TRBJ2-3 | TRBV30 | . | once | CAWSGGDTQYF | TGTGCCTGGAGCGGAGGGGATACGCAGTATTTT
TRBJ2-3 | TRBV10-3 | TRBD1 | few | CAISEGTGISSTDTQYF | TGTGCCATCAGTGAAGGGACAGGGATATCAAGCACAGATACGCAGTATTTT
TRBJ2-5 | TRBV25-1 | . | . | CASSEVGGRETQYF | TGTGCCAGCAGTGAAGTTGGGGGCCGGGAGACCCAGTACTTC
TRBJ1-2 | TRBV27 | . | . | CASSPTPTGLYGYTF | TGTGCCAGCAGTCCGACACCCACAGGCCTCTATGGCTACACCTTC
TRBJ2-2 | TRBV7-9 | TRBD2 | . | CASSLAAGGPGELFF | TGTGCCAGCAGCTTAGCAGCGGGAGGGCCCGGGGAGCTGTTTTTT
TRBJ2-5 | TRBV5-4 | . | . | CASSFRRRGLKETQYF | TGTGCCAGCAGCTTCCGACGGAGGGGGCTTAAAGAGACCCAGTACTTC
TRBJ2-2 | TRBV7-9 | . | . | CASSVYSGGELFF | TGTGCCAGCAGCGTGTACAGCGGCGGGGAGCTGTTTTTT
TRBJ1-1 | TRBV7-2 | . | . | CASSVGWRGTEAFF | TGTGCCAGCAGCGTCGGTTGGCGGGGCACTGAAGCTTTCTTT
TRBJ1-2 | TRBV18 | TRBD1 | . | CASSPDSGTGGYGYTF | TGTGCCAGCTCACCCGACTCCGGGACAGGGGGCTATGGCTACACCTTC